These 21 T cell receptor beta chains originate from one sample sequenced in a study of T cells in Graves' hyperthyroidism and ophthalmopathy. RNA transcripts provided the source from which TCR beta CDR3 regions were amplified. The HTBI primer set drove a first-round RT-PCR of the TCR CDR3. MiXCR, run by TCRdb on the multiplex PCR reads, gives a single entry per CDR3 protein. Altogether fewer than 650,000 distinct CDR3 sequences are present, approximately 14% being singletons, with the ten largest covering approximately 14%. Sequencing input: blood. The receptors shown here come from a woman in her thirties or forties with Graves' hyperthyroidism.

This sequence joins TRBV20-1 and TRBJ2-1, with unresolved D. Trimming left V 6 bases short and J 7 bases short, with 10 bases between. CDR1 is DFQATT and CDR2 is SNEGSKA in the germline V gene (reference sequence). The length of the CDR3 is 11 residues. Here the CDR3 DNA reads TGCAGTGCCCAAAAAACGAATGAGCAGTTCTTC. Translating it yields CSAQKTNEQFF.

In regard to this clonotype: A much larger clone is a single base away; this may be a read error. The chain joins TRBV18 to TRBJ1-3, with TRBD1 as a possible D gene (5 bases). Trimming pared 8 bases from V and 4 bases from J, leaving 15 bases between. From germline, CDR1 is KGHSH and CDR2 LQKENI. The CDR3 contains 14 residues. The CDR3 is CASHEQELGNTIYF. In DNA, the CDR3 is TGTGCCAGCCACGAACAGGAGCTCGGAAACACCATATATTTT. The variable domain in full, with the rest retrieved from reference TRBV18 and TRBJ1-3, is NAGVMQNPRHLVRRRGQEARLRCSPMKGHSHVYWYRQLPEEGLKFMVYLQKENIIDESGMPKERFSAEFPKEGPSILRIQQVVRGDSAAYFCASHEQELGNTIYFGEGSWLTVV.

In its sample, this clonotype was seen many times. As DNA, the CDR3 is TGCAGCGTTGCCCGGGACAGGGCCTACGAGCAGTACTTC. As protein: CSVARDRAYEQYF. The chain recombines TRBV29-1 with TRBJ2-7, with 9 bases matching TRBD1. The CDR3 sequence is 13 residues long. With 4 bases clipped from V and 2 bases from J, the junction kept 3 bases outside the gene matches. Germline assignment: CDR1 SQVTM and CDR2 ANQGSEA.

This clonotype occurred a few times. The chain joins TRBV5-1 to TRBJ2-2; 7 bases match TRBD1. The CDR3 contains 15 residues. Germline-derived CDR1 and CDR2 are SGHRS and YFSETQ. J was trimmed by 3 bases and V by 3 bases; bases with no gene match: 5. The CDR3: CASSSTGVDTGELFF. The CDR3 DNA follows: TGCGCCAGCAGCTCTACAGGGGTTGACACCGGGGAGCTGTTTTTT.

This clonotype was seen only a few times. The chain links TRBV7-9 to TRBJ2-7; D ambiguous. Looked up from germline, CDR1 is SEHNR and CDR2 is FQNEAQ (reference sequence). Between the trimmed V and J ends, which lost 4 bases and 2 bases, there was a span of 9 bases. The length of the CDR3 is 13 residues. The CDR3, as DNA: TGTGCCAGCAGCTCCCACCAAACCTACGAGCAGTACTTC. Residues: CASSSHQTYEQYF.

This clonotype has at least ten counts. The chain employs TRBV3-1 and TRBJ1-2, with 7 bases matching TRBD1. V lost 3 bases to trimming and J lost 4 bases; unmatched junction nucleotides: 5. CDR1 LGHDT and CDR2 YNNKEL come from the germline V gene (reference sequence). The CDR3 loop spans 14 amino acids. The CDR3 nucleotides read TGTGCCAGCAGCCACCAACAGGGGTCCTATGGCTACACCTTC. Amino acids: CASSHQQGSYGYTF.

This clonotype was recorded a few times. This rearrangement joins TRBV29-1 to TRBJ2-5; 12 bases fit TRBD1. J was trimmed by 4 bases and V by 5 bases; bases with no gene match: 8. This CDR3 contains 15 residues. Germline V gene data show CDR1 as SQVTM and CDR2 as ANQGSEA. The CDR3 DNA reads as TGCAGCGTTACCCCCGGGACAGGGGGCGGAGAGACCCAGTACTTC. Protein sequence: CSVTPGTGGGETQYF. The full variable domain, its missing parts supplied by reference TRBV29-1 and TRBJ2-5, is SAVISQKPSRDICQRGTSLTIQCQVDSQVTMMFWYRQQPGQSLTLIATANQGSEATYESGFVIDKFPISRPNLTFSTLTVSNMSPEDSSIYLCSVTPGTGGGETQYFGPGTRLLVL.

This clonotype was observed a few times. The chain's CDR3 is CASSPRFTGGQETQYF. CDR3 DNA sequence: TGTGCCAGCAGCCCCCGGTTCACAGGGGGCCAAGAGACCCAGTACTTC. The gene calls are TRBV9 and TRBJ2-5, with 8 positions matching TRBD1. The V segment lost 4 bases and the J segment 1 base; nucleotides outside the gene matches: 9. The CDR3 is 16 amino acids. Germline values: CDR1 SGDLS, CDR2 YYNGEE.

This clonotype was counted many times. The chain couples TRBV7-3 to TRBJ2-1; 7 bases agree with TRBD1. V gave up 5 bases and J gave up 0 bases; unmatched junction bases: 7. The CDR3 extends over 16 amino acids. CDR1 is SGHTA, CDR2 FQGTGA, per germline. CDR3 coding DNA: TGTGCCAGCAGCATGGGACAGCAGAGCTCCTACAATGAGCAGTTCTTC. It translates to CASSMGQQSSYNEQFF.

This clonotype was seen at least ten times. This chain links TRBV3-1 with TRBJ1-4, with D unresolved. The germline V gene has CDR1 LGHDT and CDR2 YNNKEL (reference sequence). V lost 2 bases, J lost 3 bases, and 13 bases lay in between. The CDR3 is 16 residues long. The CDR3 region is CASSQNLAGANEKLFF. The CDR3 coding sequence is TGTGCCAGCAGCCAAAATCTGGCTGGGGCTAATGAAAAACTGTTTTTT. Full variable domain (missing parts from reference TRBV3-1 and TRBJ1-4): DTAVSQTPKYLVTQMGNDKSIKCEQNLGHDTMYWYKQDSKKFLKIMFSYNNKELIINETVPNRFSPKSPDKAHLNLHINSLELGDSAVYFCASSQNLAGANEKLFFGSGTQLSVL.

This clonotype was counted many times. This chain links TRBV28 with TRBJ2-1; TRBD2 matches at 11 bases. Germline-derived CDR1 and CDR2 are MDHEN and SYDVKM. J gave up 4 bases and V 6 bases, and 8 bases lay outside the gene matches. The CDR3 length is 16 residues. The CDR3, as DNA: TGTGCCAGCAGAATTAGCGGGAGGGCTGGTTACAATGAGCAGTTCTTC. The encoded protein is CASRISGRAGYNEQFF.

In its sample, this clonotype was seen many times. This chain links TRBV7-2 with TRBJ2-7, with 8 bases matching TRBD2. Germline assignment: CDR1 SGHTA and CDR2 FQGNSA. V trimming: 5 bases; J trimming: 4 bases; junction bases outside the gene matches: 4. This CDR3 has 13 amino acids. The CDR3 sequence: CASSRGLVYEQYF. The CDR3 nucleotides read TGTGCCAGCAGCCGGGGACTAGTGTACGAGCAGTACTTC.

A few counts support this clonotype. The chain carries TRBV18 and TRBJ2-7, with D perhaps TRBD2 (7 bases). This CDR3 has 15 amino acids. V lost 6 bases, J lost 3 bases, and 18 bases lay in between. Germline CDR1 reads KGHSH; CDR2 reads LQKENI. The DNA for the CDR3 is TGTGCCAGCTCCATGGGAACGGGGGGCGTCTACGAGCAGTACTTC. Protein: CASSMGTGGVYEQYF. The entire variable domain, with the rest obtained from reference TRBV18 and TRBJ2-7, is as follows: NAGVMQNPRHLVRRRGQEARLRCSPMKGHSHVYWYRQLPEEGLKFMVYLQKENIIDESGMPKERFSAEFPKEGPSILRIQQVVRGDSAAYFCASSMGTGGVYEQYFGPGTRLTVT.

This clonotype has only a few counts. The chain combines TRBV14 with TRBJ2-1; the D is unclear. The CDR3 runs 17 residues. Germline-derived CDR1 and CDR2 are SGHDN and FVKESK. V gave up 4 bases and J gave up 0 bases, with 16 bases separating them. The CDR3 loop reads CASSPRTPTTSYNEQFF. The CDR3 DNA sequence: TGTGCCAGCAGCCCTAGGACGCCTACTACCTCCTACAATGAGCAGTTCTTC.

This clonotype was seen more than once but under ten times. This chain connects TRBV14 to TRBJ2-7; D unclear. Germline CDR1 SGHDN, CDR2 FVKESK. CDR3 length: 15 residues. Deletions cut 4 bases from V and 4 bases from J, with 17 bases between. The CDR3 spells CASSRKKTPLYEQYF. In nucleotides, the CDR3 is TGTGCCAGCAGCCGCAAAAAAACCCCTCTTTACGAGCAGTACTTC.

The rearrangement uses TRBV2 and TRBJ1-2; TRBD1 might be the D (5 bases). The CDR3 sequence is 12 residues long. V was pared by 3 bases and J by 6 bases, with 8 bases between. CDR1 SNHLY and CDR2 FYNNEI come from the germline V gene. The CDR3 here is CASSDEQDGYTF. The CDR3 bases are TGTGCCAGCAGTGATGAACAGGATGGCTACACCTTC. Drawing the rest from reference TRBV2 and TRBJ1-2, the complete variable domain is EPEVTQTPSHQVTQMGQEVILRCVPISNHLYFYWYRQILGQKVEFLVSFYNNEISEKSEIFDDQFSVERPDGSNFTLKIRSTKLEDSAMYFCASSDEQDGYTFGSGTRLTVV.

This clonotype was seen at least ten times. The chain has TRBV20-1 and TRBJ2-1, with 7 nucleotides matching TRBD2. V lost 3 bases, J lost 7 bases, and 3 bases stayed unmatched. CDR1 and CDR2 from the germline V gene are DFQATT and SNEGSKA (reference sequence). This CDR3 is built from 12 residues. The CDR3 region has the DNA TGCAGTGCTAGGGGAGGGGAAAATGAGCAGTTCTTC. Residues: CSARGGENEQFF.

This clonotype came up many times. The chain joins TRBV5-1 to TRBJ1-1; unclear D gene. V dropped 0 bases and J dropped 0 bases, with 9 bases sitting between them. The length of the CDR3 is 15 residues. Germline CDR1 is SGHRS and CDR2 is YFSETQ. CDR3 protein: CASSLVGNLNTEAFF. DNA of the CDR3: TGCGCCAGCAGCTTGGTTGGAAATCTGAACACTGAAGCTTTCTTT.

The chain joins TRBV20-1 to TRBJ2-5; 7 bases line up with TRBD1. The germline gives CDR1 DFQATT, CDR2 SNEGSKA (reference sequence). V trimming: 5 bases; J trimming: 1 base; junction bases outside the gene matches: 4. CDR3 length: 13 amino acids. For the CDR3, the DNA is TGCAGTGCTGGACAGGCCTTCCAAGAGACCCAGTACTTC. It specifies CSAGQAFQETQYF.

CDR3 region: CASAGTVGNQPQHF. DNA of the CDR3: TGTGCCAGCGCCGGGACAGTTGGCAATCAGCCCCAGCATTTT. The chain combines TRBV28 with TRBJ1-5, with 7 bases fitting TRBD1. CDR1 MDHEN and CDR2 SYDVKM come from the germline V gene. The CDR3 consists of 14 residues. The V and J ends lost 8 bases and 2 bases, in that order; junction bases with no gene match: 6.

The chain combines TRBV30 with TRBJ1-6; D is uncertain. Between the trimmed V and J ends, which lost 2 bases and 10 bases, there was a span of 12 bases. The V gene's germline CDR1 is GTSNPN and CDR2 SVGIG (reference sequence). The CDR3 consists of 13 residues. CDR3 nucleotides: TGTGCCTGGAGTCCTGGAAACCGGTCACCCCTCCACTTT. The encoded protein is CAWSPGNRSPLHF.